The entry below gives a single T cell receptor (beta chain) sequence along with its context. Its target is not known. TCRdb re-called the 5' RACE reads and catalogs CDR3 proteins one per entry, DNA excluded. In total, the table holds about 160,000 distinct CDR3 sequences. These data are taken from a study of T cells expressing NK-cell markers. Study information: HCMV seropositivity characterized seven of the eight sequenced donors, and seronegativity one.

Study conclusions and caveats: The share of CD8+ T cells held by dominant NKG2C+ clonotypes was about 1.0-8% in more than 5 donors. Expanded NKG2C+ T cell clones were not confirmed as HCMV-specific. In several donors, these clonotypes also led the CD3+CD56-NKG2C+ fraction.

CDR1 and CDR2 (germline): KGHDR, SFDVKD. The CDR3 has 14 amino acids. The genes are TRBV24-1 and TRBJ2-1; TCRdb gives TRBD2 as the D gene, but with no DNA this cannot be confirmed. The specimen was blood T cells: a sorted CD56 or NKG2C T cell subset, CD4+ or CD8+ T cells, or bulk PBMC T cells (not recorded which). The origin of this receptor is a woman aged 18-70 years in good health. CDR3 sequence: CATSDHGSSDEQFF.